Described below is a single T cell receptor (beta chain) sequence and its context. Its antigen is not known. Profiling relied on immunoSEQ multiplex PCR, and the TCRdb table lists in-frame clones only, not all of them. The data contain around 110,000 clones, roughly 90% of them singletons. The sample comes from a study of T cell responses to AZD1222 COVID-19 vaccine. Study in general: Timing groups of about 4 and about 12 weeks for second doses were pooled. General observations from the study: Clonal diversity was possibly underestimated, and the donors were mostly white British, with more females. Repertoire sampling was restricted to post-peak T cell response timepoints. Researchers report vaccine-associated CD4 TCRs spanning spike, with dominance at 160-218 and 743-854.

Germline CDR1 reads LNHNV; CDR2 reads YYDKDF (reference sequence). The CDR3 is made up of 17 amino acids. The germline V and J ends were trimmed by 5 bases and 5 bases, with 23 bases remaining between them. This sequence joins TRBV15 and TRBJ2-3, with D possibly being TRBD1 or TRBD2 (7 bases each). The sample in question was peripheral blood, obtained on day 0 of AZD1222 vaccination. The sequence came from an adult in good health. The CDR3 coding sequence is TGTGCCACCAGCCCTGGGGGAGGGGGCGTATTAGGAGATACGCAGTATTTT. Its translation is CATSPGGGGVLGDTQYF. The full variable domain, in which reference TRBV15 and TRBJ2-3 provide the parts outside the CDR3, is DAMVIQNPRYQVTQFGKPVTLSCSQTLNHNVMYWYQQKSSQAPKLLFHYYDKDFNNEADTPDNFQSRRPNTSFCFLDIRSPGLGDTAMYLCATSPGGGGVLGDTQYFGPGTRLTVL.